A selection of T cell receptor beta chains follows, all from one sample in a study of patients and donors after allogeneic stem cell transplantation. Using its own MiXCR run on the RT-PCR reads, TCRdb lists one record per CDR3 protein. The table includes about 150,000 distinct CDR3 sequences, approximately 37% detected once. The specimen was blood, either unsorted or a sorted T cell fraction (not recorded which). All receptors derive from a human donor who was either an allogeneic HSCT recipient or a stem cell or donor lymphocyte infusion donor (not recorded which). It is not recorded whose cells these are; they may come from a transplant donor. Each CDR3 is given with its conserved first and last residue. The D gene is left open where the match is weak. Only part of the rows carry a size: once, few, many, or a class if the clone is expanded.

j_call d_call clone_size v_call cdr3_nt cdr3_aa
TRBJ1-1 NA NA TRBV5-5 TGTGCCAGCAGCCGAGCGGTGGAAAACACTGAAGCTTTCTTT CASSRAVENTEAFF
TRBJ1-1 TRBD1 NA TRBV20-1 TGCAGTGCTAGGGAGACAGGGACGAACACTGAAGCTTTCTTT CSARETGTNTEAFF
TRBJ2-2 TRBD2 few TRBV7-6 TGTGCCAGCAGCTTAGTAGGGCTAGCGGGAGATAACACCGGGGAGCTGTTTTTT CASSLVGLAGDNTGELFF
TRBJ1-2 NA NA TRBV28 TGTGCCAGCAGTTTATGGTCCGGACCCCGGGGGTATGGCTACACCTTC CASSLWSGPRGYGYTF
TRBJ2-1 NA NA TRBV28 TGTGCCAGCTCCCTTCTCTTTGGGGGGAGCTCCTACAATGAGCAGTTCTTC CASSLLFGGSSYNEQFF
TRBJ1-2 TRBD1 NA TRBV6-5 TGTGCCAGCGCACAGGGGGGCGGCTACACCTTC CASAQGGGYTF
TRBJ2-7 TRBD1 NA TRBV29-1 TGCAGCGTTGTCCTTGGGACAGGGCTGGCCTACGAGCAGTACTTC CSVVLGTGLAYEQYF
TRBJ1-1 NA few TRBV5-1 TGCGCCAGCAGCTTGGGGCGGCAGAACACTGAAGCTTTCTTT CASSLGRQNTEAFF
TRBJ1-4 NA few TRBV5-1 TGCGCCAGCAGCCGTACAGGGCGGTTTAATGAAAAACTGTTTTTT CASSRTGRFNEKLFF
TRBJ1-5 NA NA TRBV28 TGTGCCAGCATTGGGGGGAATCAGCCCCAGCATTTT CASIGGNQPQHF
TRBJ1-1 NA few TRBV28 TGTGCCAGCAGTTTACCCGGGGGCGTGAAAGCTTTCTTT CASSLPGGVKAFF
TRBJ1-1 TRBD1 NA TRBV10-3 TGTGCCATCATGGACAGGGGGAGCACTGAAGCTTTCTTT CAIMDRGSTEAFF
TRBJ1-2 TRBD1 few TRBV6-6 TGTGCCAGCAGTACCTCGACAGGGAACTATGGCTACACCTTC CASSTSTGNYGYTF
TRBJ1-2 NA few TRBV12-3/TRBV12-4 TGTGCCAGCAGTTTGGTCCTAGGGGGCTATGGCTACACCTTC CASSLVLGGYGYTF
TRBJ2-1 TRBD2 NA TRBV12-3/TRBV12-4 TGTGCCAGCAGCCCGATACGGGGGGGAGGGCAGTTCTTC CASSPIRGGGQFF
TRBJ2-7 NA NA TRBV5-1 TGCGCCAGCAGCTTGATGTCCGACGAGCAGTACTTC CASSLMSDEQYF
TRBJ2-1 NA few TRBV6-5 TGTGCCAGCAGTTACTCGAAGTGGTCCGGCAATGAGCAGTTCTTC CASSYSKWSGNEQFF
TRBJ1-2 TRBD1 few TRBV10-3 TGTGCCATCAGCTCCGGACAGGGACAAAGGGGCTACACCTTC CAISSGQGQRGYTF
TRBJ1-1 TRBD1 NA TRBV5-1 TGCGCCAGCAGCCCTCGGACAGGGTCGGGCACTGAAGCTTTCTTT CASSPRTGSGTEAFF
TRBJ2-2 NA NA TRBV5-1 TGCGCCAGCAGCCTGGGGTCCGTTACCGGGGAGCTGTTTTTT CASSLGSVTGELFF
TRBJ2-7 NA few TRBV4-3 TGCGCCAGCAGCCAAGATGTCTCAGGGGCCTACGAGCAGTACTTC CASSQDVSGAYEQYF
TRBJ2-7 TRBD1 few TRBV20-1 TGCAGTGCAAGGCGTTCCGGGACAGGGCGGCACGAGCAGTACTTC CSARRSGTGRHEQYF
TRBJ1-3 TRBD1 NA TRBV28 TGTGCCAGCAGTGGGGCACCGGGACAGGATGGAAACACCATATATTTT CASSGAPGQDGNTIYF
TRBJ1-5 NA NA TRBV13 TGTGCCAGCAGCTTTGGCAGGGCTGGTCAGCCCCAGCATTTT CASSFGRAGQPQHF
TRBJ1-1 NA few TRBV7-9 TGTGCCAGCAGCTTAGTGGGAGAGGGCACTGAAGCTTTCTTT CASSLVGEGTEAFF
TRBJ1-3 NA few TRBV7-9 TGTGCCAGCAGCCAGGGCGGAAACACCATATATTTT CASSQGGNTIYF
TRBJ2-3 TRBD2 once TRBV24-1 TGTGCCGCTAGGTGGACTAGCGGGGGAGATACGCAGTATTTT CAARWTSGGDTQYF
TRBJ2-1 NA few TRBV6-5 TGTGCCAGCAGTCAACAGGGTACTGAGCAGTTCTTC CASSQQGTEQFF
TRBJ1-5 NA NA TRBV9 TGTGCCAGCAGCAGAACGCAGAGAAATCAGCCCCAGCATTTT CASSRTQRNQPQHF